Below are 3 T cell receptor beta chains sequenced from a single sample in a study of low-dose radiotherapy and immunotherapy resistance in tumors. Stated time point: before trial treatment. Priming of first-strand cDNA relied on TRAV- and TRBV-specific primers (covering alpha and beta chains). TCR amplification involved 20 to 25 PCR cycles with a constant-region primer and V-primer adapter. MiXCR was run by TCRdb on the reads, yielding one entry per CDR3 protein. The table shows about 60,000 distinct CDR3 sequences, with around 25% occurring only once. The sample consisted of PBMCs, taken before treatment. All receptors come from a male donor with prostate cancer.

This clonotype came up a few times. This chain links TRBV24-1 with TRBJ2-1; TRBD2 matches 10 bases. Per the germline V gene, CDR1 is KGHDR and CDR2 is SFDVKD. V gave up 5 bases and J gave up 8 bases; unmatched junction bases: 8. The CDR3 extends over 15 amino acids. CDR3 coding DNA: TGTGCCACCAGTGTGGCTAGCGGGAGTACGGATGAGCAGTTCTTC. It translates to CATSVASGSTDEQFF.

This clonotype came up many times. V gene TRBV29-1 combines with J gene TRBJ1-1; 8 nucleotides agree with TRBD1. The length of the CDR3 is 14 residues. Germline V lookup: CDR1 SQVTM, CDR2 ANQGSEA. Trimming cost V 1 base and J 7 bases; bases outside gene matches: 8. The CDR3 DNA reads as TGCAGCGTTGAAGGCGGCAGGGGGCAGGATGAAGCTTTCTTT. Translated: CSVEGGRGQDEAFF.

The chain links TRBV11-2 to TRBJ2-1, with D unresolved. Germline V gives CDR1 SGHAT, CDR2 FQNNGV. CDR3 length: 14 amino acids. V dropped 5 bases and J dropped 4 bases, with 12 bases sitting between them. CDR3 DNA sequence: TGTGCCAGCAGCCTGGAGCGAACGTACAATGAGCAGTTCTTC. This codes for CASSLERTYNEQFF.